A single sample gave rise to the 20 T cell receptor beta chains below, sequenced in a study of regulatory T cells in long-lasting Graves disease. Researchers made TCR beta libraries by using iRepertoire HTBI primers and running Arm-PCR on CDR3 regions. One entry per CDR3 protein, called by TCRdb with MiXCR from the multiplex PCR reads. Of approximately 290,000 distinct CDR3 sequences listed, roughly 21% are singletons. Documented time point: persistent/refractory GD, antithyroid drugs over 5 years with positive TRAb. From PBMCs, RNA was extracted and then used to make the TCR library. The sample was peripheral blood mononuclear cells (PBMCs), taken when the disease was refractory, from a patient treated with antithyroid drugs. These receptors came from a female donor with Graves disease.

The sample holds many counts of this clonotype. The rearrangement links TRBV28 to TRBJ2-5; D tentatively reads TRBD1 or TRBD2 (6 bases each). V lost 5 bases, J lost 5 bases, and 21 bases lay in between. The CDR3 loop spans 16 amino acids. CDR1 is MDHEN and CDR2 is SYDVKM in the germline V gene. The CDR3: CASSGGETGRFETQYF. The DNA for the CDR3 is TGTGCCAGCAGTGGAGGGGAAACAGGGAGGTTCGAGACCCAGTACTTC.

This clonotype has ten or more counts. The CDR3, as DNA: TGTGCCAGCAGCTTAAGTGGGATAGGCGCGGGAGAGAAGTACTTC. Translated: CASSLSGIGAGEKYF. This chain uses TRBV7-2 with TRBJ2-7; the match to TRBD2 covers 7 bases. V shed 2 bases, J shed 11 bases, and the junction held 15 bases outside the gene matches. CDR1 is SGHTA and CDR2 is FQGNSA in the germline V gene. The CDR3 runs 15 residues.

J is TRBJ2-1 and V is TRBV11-2, with TRBD2 identical over 7 bases. V was clipped by 1 base and J by 3 bases; unmatched bases: 6. CDR3 length: 16 amino acids. The germline gives CDR1 SGHAT, CDR2 FQNNGV. CDR3 in DNA: TGTGCCAGCAGCTTAGTGAGGGCTAGCGGCTACAATGAGCAGTTCTTC. This codes for CASSLVRASGYNEQFF.

This clonotype turned up a few times. The chain links TRBV27 to TRBJ1-4, with D possibly TRBD1 on 5 matching bases. The ends were cut back, 2 bases at V and 4 bases at J, with 17 bases in the middle. The CDR3 spans 17 residues. Germline loops: CDR1 MNHEY, CDR2 SMNVEV (reference sequence). In DNA, the CDR3 is TGTGCCAGCAGTTTAATCGGGGGGGATACCGTTAATGAAAAACTGTTTTTT. It specifies CASSLIGGDTVNEKLFF.

The chain uses TRBV12-3 or TRBV12-4 and TRBJ1-4; D possibly corresponds to TRBD1 (6 bases). The CDR3 contains 14 residues. V was shortened by 3 bases and J by 6 bases, with 11 bases between the two germline ends. The CDR3 loop reads CASSFGRGYEKLFF. The CDR3 DNA is TGTGCCAGCAGTTTTGGCAGGGGATATGAAAAACTGTTTTTT.

This clonotype occurred many times. This chain connects TRBV28 to TRBJ1-3; tentative D call: TRBD1 (6 bases). Germline-derived CDR1 and CDR2 are MDHEN and SYDVKM. This CDR3 has 19 residues. V gave up 1 base and J gave up 9 bases, with 28 bases separating them. This CDR3 reads CASSLFSGAGAPSMSTIYF. DNA for the CDR3: TGTGCCAGCAGTTTATTTTCCGGGGCAGGGGCCCCAAGTATGAGCACCATATATTTT.

This clonotype has only a few counts. The V gene is TRBV14, the J gene TRBJ2-7, with D hard to call. CDR1 is SGHDN, CDR2 FVKESK, per germline. The CDR3 extends over 13 amino acids. V was trimmed by 3 bases and J by 2 bases, leaving 8 bases between them. The CDR3 loop reads CASSHNSPYEQYF. For the CDR3, the DNA is TGTGCCAGCAGCCACAACAGCCCCTACGAGCAGTACTTC.

This clonotype was observed many times. The chain uses TRBV6-5 and TRBJ2-2, with TRBD1 matching over 7 bases. CDR3 length: 16 residues. Germline trimming cut 4 bases from V and 0 bases from J; bases unmatched to any gene: 5. The germline V gene has CDR1 MNHEY and CDR2 SVGAGI. CDR3 nucleotide sequence: TGTGCCAGCAGTTTAACAGGGGCCTCGAACACCGGGGAGCTGTTTTTT. Its protein is CASSLTGASNTGELFF.

This clonotype was picked up a small number of times. The rearrangement links TRBV20-1 to TRBJ2-4; 10 nucleotides align to TRBD2. The CDR3 covers 17 residues. V shed 0 bases and J 7 bases; nucleotides not matched to a gene: 12. Germline values: CDR1 DFQATT, CDR2 SNEGSKA (reference sequence). CDR3 nucleotides: TGCAGTGCTAGAGATTTGATGGAGCGGGAGGGCCTCAACATTCAGTACTTC. Translation gives CSARDLMEREGLNIQYF.

There are a few counts of this clonotype. V is TRBV6-1 and J is TRBJ2-1, with D unresolved. There are 18 residues in the CDR3. Trimming pared 2 bases from V and 0 bases from J, leaving 17 bases between. The germline CDR1 and CDR2 sequences are MNHNS and SASEGT. DNA of the CDR3: TGTGCCAGCAGTGAACGTGAGCCCCCGGGTAGCTCCTACAATGAGCAGTTCTTC. As protein: CASSEREPPGSSYNEQFF.

The chain employs TRBV27 and TRBJ2-5; 8 nucleotides align to TRBD1. V trimming: 5 bases; J trimming: 3 bases; junction bases outside the gene matches: 5. Germline values: CDR1 MNHEY, CDR2 SMNVEV (reference sequence). This CDR3 has 14 residues. CDR3 protein: CASSSPGGEETQYF. The CDR3 nucleotides are TGTGCCAGCAGTAGTCCAGGGGGCGAAGAGACCCAGTACTTC.

The V call is TRBV18, the J call TRBJ2-7; 9 bases align to TRBD1. Germline CDR1 is KGHSH and CDR2 is LQKENI. This CDR3 has 16 amino acids. V was pared by 3 bases and J by 5 bases, with 11 bases of the junction left unmatched. CDR3 sequence reads: CASSPRDRVTLHEQYF. CDR3 nucleotides: TGTGCCAGCTCACCCCGGGACAGGGTTACTCTCCACGAGCAGTACTTC.

The chain combines TRBV25-1 with TRBJ2-3, with TRBD2 matching 8 bases. Germline V gene sequence: CDR1 MGHDK, CDR2 SYGVNS. The CDR3 runs 15 residues. J lost 4 bases, V lost 2 bases, and 5 bases had no gene match. Written as DNA, the CDR3 is TGTGCCAGCAGTGAACCCTCGGGGGGGGCAGATACGCAGTATTTT. This encodes CASSEPSGGADTQYF.

V is TRBV7-8 and J is TRBJ2-2; 9 bases are a match to TRBD1. Germline V gene lookup returns CDR1 SGHVS and CDR2 FQNEAQ. J lost 3 bases, V lost 4 bases, and 3 bases had no gene match. This CDR3 spans 15 amino acids. This CDR3 reads CASSWDRVDTGELFF. Written as DNA, the CDR3 is TGTGCCAGCAGCTGGGACAGGGTTGACACCGGGGAGCTGTTTTTT.

On this clonotype itself: A much larger clone sits a single nucleotide away, making a read error possible. This chain uses TRBV29-1 with TRBJ1-4; D uncertain. Germline V gene lookup returns CDR1 SQVTM and CDR2 ANQGSEA. This CDR3 is 14 amino acids long. The CDR3 sequence is CNVAAVATNEKLFF. CDR3 coding DNA: TGCAACGTTGCCGCAGTAGCAACTAATGAAAAACTGTTTTTT.

This clonotype was seen a handful of times. The DNA for the CDR3 is TGCAGCGTCACGGCAGGGGACTATGGCTACACCTTC. Translated, it gives CSVTAGDYGYTF. This chain connects TRBV29-1 to TRBJ1-2; TRBD1 might be the D (6 bases). Germline values: CDR1 SQVTM, CDR2 ANQGSEA. The CDR3 is made up of 12 amino acids. V was pared by 6 bases and J by 3 bases, with 11 bases between.

The J gene is TRBJ2-7, the V gene TRBV7-9; no clear D gene. Trimming left V 5 bases short and J 5 bases short, with 13 bases between. This CDR3 contains 13 residues. CDR1 is SEHNR, CDR2 FQNEAQ, per germline (reference sequence). CDR3 loop: CASSPPSADEQYF. CDR3 nucleotide sequence: TGTGCCAGCAGCCCTCCCTCGGCAGACGAGCAGTACTTC.

This clonotype was seen a handful of times. J is TRBJ2-5 and V is TRBV2; TRBD1 agrees at 7 bases. Germline assignment: CDR1 SNHLY and CDR2 FYNNEI. With 8 bases clipped from V and 5 bases from J, the junction kept 8 bases outside the gene matches. CDR3 length equals 13 residues. The CDR3 protein is CASRDTGVETQYF. The CDR3 DNA reads as TGTGCCAGCCGGGATACAGGGGTTGAGACCCAGTACTTC.

This clonotype has just a few counts. V and J are TRBV6-4 and TRBJ2-7, with 7 bases that match TRBD2. V trimming: 5 bases; J trimming: 0 bases; junction bases outside the gene matches: 7. The CDR3 covers 15 residues. CDR1 MRHNA and CDR2 SNTAGT come from the germline V gene. The CDR3 loop is CASSFPGLLSYEQYF. The DNA of the CDR3 is TGTGCCAGCAGTTTTCCGGGACTACTCTCCTACGAGCAGTACTTC.

This sequence joins TRBV19 and TRBJ1-4; no definite D call. Per germline, CDR1 LNHDA and CDR2 SQIVND (reference sequence). The V end was cut by 2 bases, the J end by 1 base, with 5 bases between. The CDR3 has 14 residues. The CDR3 DNA reads as TGTGCCAGTAGTATATCCGGAACTAATGAAAAACTGTTTTTT. Protein: CASSISGTNEKLFF.